The 21 T cell receptor beta chains given below trace back to one sample, sequenced in a study of chemoradiotherapy in HPV16-positive cancers. Repertoires were generated with immunoSEQ multiplex PCR, while TCRdb's copy carries only in-frame clones and drops some. Among 5,700 or so clones listed, 55% to 75% were seen once. The source material was tumor tissue, sampled from a patient who underwent chemoradiotherapy. The receptors shown here come from a human donor with HPV-associated anogenital cancer.

The chain carries TRBV7-3 and TRBJ1-2; a possible D gene is TRBD1 (5 bases). The CDR3 has 15 residues. Per germline, CDR1 SGHTA and CDR2 FQGTGA. The germline V and J ends were trimmed by 5 bases and 2 bases, with 15 bases remaining between them. In DNA, the CDR3 is TGTGCCAGCAGCCCTAATGGGGGAGGGAACTATGGCTACACCTTC. This gives the protein CASSPNGGGNYGYTF.

This chain connects TRBV7-2 to TRBJ2-3; TRBD2 is a possible D gene (6 bases). V shed 5 bases and J shed 0 bases, with 12 bases lying between them. Germline V gives CDR1 SGHTA, CDR2 FQGNSA. This CDR3 spans 15 amino acids. The CDR3 region is CASSLGTPSTDTQYF. The CDR3 nucleotides read TGTGCCAGCAGCCTCGGGACTCCAAGCACAGATACGCAGTATTTT.

This clone was recorded a few times. This chain uses TRBV9 with TRBJ1-1; D gene uncertain. CDR1 and CDR2 from the germline V gene are SGDLS and YYNGEE. This CDR3 comprises 15 residues. The germline V and J ends were trimmed by 0 bases and 1 base, with 10 bases remaining between them. The CDR3 bases are TGTGCCAGCAGCGTAGTCGACACCGGGAACACTGAAGCTTTCTTT. Translating it yields CASSVVDTGNTEAFF.

This chain links TRBV6-5 with TRBJ2-3; 9 bases map to TRBD2. The V gene end was trimmed by 8 bases and the J gene end by 3 bases; junction bases not matched to a gene: 9. The CDR3 contains 15 residues. CDR1 MNHEY and CDR2 SVGAGI come from the germline V gene. DNA of the CDR3: TGTGCCAGCGGGTTACTAGCGGGCCAAACAGATACGCAGTATTTT. Translation: CASGLLAGQTDTQYF.

The chain couples TRBV29-1 to TRBJ2-6; TRBD1 or TRBD2 may be the D gene (5 bases each). V dropped 5 bases and J dropped 1 base, with 21 bases sitting between them. This CDR3 comprises 18 residues. The germline V gene encodes CDR1 SQVTM and CDR2 ANQGSEA. The CDR3 nucleotides read TGCAGCGTTCCGGGACCCCGGGGTCCGGGATCTGGGGCCAACGTCCTGACTTTC. Amino acids: CSVPGPRGPGSGANVLTF.

This clone is a singleton in its sample. The chain couples TRBV7-7 to TRBJ2-2; 10 positions match TRBD2. CDR3 length: 15 amino acids. Germline CDR1 and CDR2: SSHAT and FNYEAQ (reference sequence). Germline trimming cut 5 bases from V and 4 bases from J; bases unmatched to any gene: 4. The CDR3: CASSPTSGRTGELFF. In DNA form, the CDR3 reads TGTGCCAGCAGCCCGACTAGCGGGCGCACCGGGGAGCTGTTTTTT.

This chain links TRBV5-6 with TRBJ1-5, with a weak D call TRBD1 (5 bases). V was shortened by 2 bases and J by 2 bases, with 20 bases between the two germline ends. The germline V gene has CDR1 SGHDT and CDR2 YYEEEE. The CDR3 is 18 residues long. The CDR3 DNA reads as TGTGCCAGCAGCTTCTCGGGACTCAAGCGGTACGGCAATCAGCCCCAGCATTTT. Its translation is CASSFSGLKRYGNQPQHF. Together with reference TRBV5-6 and TRBJ1-5, the CDR3 gives the full variable domain: DAGVTQSPTHLIKTRGQQVTLRCSPKSGHDTVSWYQQALGQGPQFIFQYYEEEERQRGNFPDRFSGHQFPNYSSELNVNALLLGDSALYLCASSFSGLKRYGNQPQHFGDGTRLSIL.

The CDR3 sequence is CASSLAAGARASYNEQFF. The CDR3 bases are TGCGCCAGCAGCTTGGCCGCGGGAGCGAGAGCCTCCTACAATGAGCAGTTCTTC. The chain links TRBV5-1 to TRBJ2-1; 7 bases match TRBD2. The V segment lost 0 bases and the J segment 0 bases; nucleotides outside the gene matches: 9. In germline, CDR1 is SGHRS, CDR2 YFSETQ. The CDR3 spans 18 residues.

The chain links TRBV6-1 to TRBJ1-1; 8 bases align to TRBD1. Unmatched junction bases numbered 16, after V lost 4 bases and J lost 0 bases. Germline CDR1 and CDR2: MNHNS and SASEGT. The length of the CDR3 is 19 residues. The CDR3 sequence: CASSGHRDRRLRLNTEAFF. The DNA for the CDR3 is TGTGCCAGCAGTGGCCACCGGGACAGGAGATTACGCCTGAACACTGAAGCTTTCTTT.

This chain uses TRBV9 with TRBJ2-2; 9 nucleotides line up with TRBD2. The germline CDR1 and CDR2 sequences are SGDLS and YYNGEE. CDR3 length: 16 amino acids. V lost 3 bases and J lost 5; bases outside the gene matches: 8. CDR3 sequence (DNA): TGTGCCAGCAGCGATCTAGCGGGAACTAGAACCGGGGAGCTGTTTTTT. This translates into CASSDLAGTRTGELFF.

The gene calls are TRBV5-1 and TRBJ2-7; 13 bases match TRBD2. Per germline, CDR1 SGHRS and CDR2 YFSETQ. Trimming removed 1 base from V and 2 bases from J; junction bases left unmatched: 9. The CDR3 is made up of 18 amino acids. CDR3 amino acids: CASSLRLAGGRGTYEQYF. CDR3 in DNA: TGCGCCAGCAGCTTGAGACTAGCGGGAGGACGGGGCACCTACGAGCAGTACTTC.

The rearrangement joins TRBV7-9 to TRBJ2-3; possible D gene TRBD2, 5 bases. The CDR3 has 14 amino acids. The V gene's germline CDR1 is SEHNR and CDR2 FQNEAQ (reference sequence). Trimming removed 8 bases from V and 0 bases from J, with 12 bases in between. The CDR3 nucleotides are TGTGCCAGCCTCCGGCGGGTTAGCACAGATACGCAGTATTTT. Protein sequence: CASLRRVSTDTQYF.

The chain uses TRBV18 and TRBJ1-3, with D hard to call. Trimming took 4 bases from V and 0 from J, leaving 7 bases between them. The CDR3 length is 14 residues. Germline V gene data show CDR1 as KGHSH and CDR2 as LQKENI. The CDR3 nucleotides are TGTGCCAGCTCACAGGACCCCTCTGGAAACACCATATATTTT. As protein: CASSQDPSGNTIYF.

This chain's CDR3 is CASSKGTVSSTDTQYF. For the CDR3, the DNA is TGTGCCAGCAGCAAAGGGACAGTGAGTAGCACAGATACGCAGTATTTT. The gene calls are TRBV7-2 and TRBJ2-3; 7 nucleotides agree with TRBD1. V lost 5 bases to trimming and J lost 0 bases; unmatched junction nucleotides: 8. The CDR3 consists of 16 residues. Germline V gives CDR1 SGHTA, CDR2 FQGNSA.

J is TRBJ2-1 and V is TRBV19; TRBD2 matches at 12 bases. V lost 7 bases to trimming and J lost 9 bases; unmatched junction nucleotides: 10. Germline-derived CDR1 and CDR2 are LNHDA and SQIVND (reference sequence). The CDR3 length is 15 residues. CDR3 amino acids: CASNPSGRAGSEQFF. The CDR3 coding sequence is TGTGCCAGTAATCCTAGCGGGAGGGCCGGGAGTGAGCAGTTCTTC.

The V gene is TRBV13, the J gene TRBJ2-7; D is perhaps TRBD1 (6 bases). The CDR3 is 14 residues long. Germline V lookup: CDR1 PRHDT, CDR2 FYEKMQ (reference sequence). V lost 4 bases and J lost 3, with 13 bases in between. Here the CDR3 reads CASSSRQDHYEQYF. The CDR3 DNA reads as TGTGCCAGCAGCTCTAGACAGGACCACTACGAGCAGTACTTC.

V and J are TRBV10-3 and TRBJ2-7; D not resolved. The CDR3 length is 13 residues. The germline V gene encodes CDR1 ENHRY and CDR2 SYGVKD. The ends were cut back, 8 bases at V and 6 bases at J, with 17 bases in the middle. CDR3 sequence reads: CAISGSLTSEQYF. Here the CDR3 DNA reads TGTGCCATCTCGGGCTCTCTCACGAGCGAGCAGTACTTC.

The V and J genes are TRBV7-3 and TRBJ2-1; D is unclear. The CDR3 is 12 residues long. V was trimmed by 5 bases and J by 7 bases, leaving 9 bases between them. Germline assignment: CDR1 SGHTA and CDR2 FQGTGA. The CDR3 DNA sequence: TGTGCCAGCAGCCCCCCGTCGAATGAGCAGTTCTTC. Amino acid sequence: CASSPPSNEQFF.

The CDR3 DNA follows: TGTGCCAGCAGCCAACAAAATGAGCAGTTCTTC. Translated, it gives CASSQQNEQFF. This chain links TRBV14 with TRBJ2-1; D is unclear. CDR3 length: 11 residues. The germline V and J ends were trimmed by 2 bases and 7 bases, with 3 bases remaining between them. Germline CDR1 SGHDN, CDR2 FVKESK.

This clone was detected once. The CDR3 region has the DNA TGTGCCAGCAGTGTTGGGACAGGGGACTCACCCCTCCACTTT. Translated, it gives CASSVGTGDSPLHF. The rearrangement uses TRBV2 and TRBJ1-6; TRBD1 aligns across 10 bases. Unmatched junction bases numbered 4, after V lost 4 bases and J lost 10 bases. The CDR3 consists of 14 residues. Germline V CDR1 and CDR2: SNHLY, FYNNEI.

This clone was recorded only once. The chain is built from TRBV27 and TRBJ2-1; D remains ambiguous. The CDR3 has 18 residues. CDR1 and CDR2 (germline): MNHEY, SMNVEV (reference sequence). Trimming stripped 5 bases from V and 6 bases from J, with 26 bases between. This CDR3 is CASSLRAYSTEWRNEQFF. In DNA form, the CDR3 reads TGTGCCAGCAGTCTCCGGGCCTACTCGACGGAGTGGCGCAATGAGCAGTTCTTC.